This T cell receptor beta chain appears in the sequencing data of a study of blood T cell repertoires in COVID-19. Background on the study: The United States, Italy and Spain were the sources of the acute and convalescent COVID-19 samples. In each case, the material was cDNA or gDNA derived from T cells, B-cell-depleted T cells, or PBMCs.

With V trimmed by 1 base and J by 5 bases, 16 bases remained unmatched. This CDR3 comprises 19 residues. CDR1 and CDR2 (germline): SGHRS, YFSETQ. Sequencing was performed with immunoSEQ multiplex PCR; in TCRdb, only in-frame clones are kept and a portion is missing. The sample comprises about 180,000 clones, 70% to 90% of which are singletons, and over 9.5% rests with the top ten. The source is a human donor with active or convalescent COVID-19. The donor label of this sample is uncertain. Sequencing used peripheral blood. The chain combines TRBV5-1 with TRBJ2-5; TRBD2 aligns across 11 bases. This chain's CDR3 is CASSLKTIIAGGSTETQYF. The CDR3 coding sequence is TGCGCCAGCAGCTTGAAGACGATTATAGCGGGAGGGTCGACCGAGACCCAGTACTTC.